This passage covers 27 T cell receptor beta chains from one sample sequenced in a study of blood T cell repertoires in COVID-19. Profiled with immunoSEQ multiplex PCR; TCRdb holds only in-frame clones, not every one. Here the sample spans 13,000 or so clones, around 74% being singletons. The sample taken for sequencing was peripheral blood. All receptors come from a woman of 80 years or more with acute or convalescent COVID-19.

This clone occurred many times. J is TRBJ1-2 and V is TRBV19; 8 nucleotides match TRBD1. J gave up 2 bases and V 5 bases, and 7 bases lay outside the gene matches. The CDR3 totals 15 residues. Per the germline V gene, CDR1 is LNHDA and CDR2 is SQIVND (reference sequence). The CDR3 nucleotides read TGTGCCAGTAGTGTGGATGGACAGGGAAACTATGGCTACACCTTC. It encodes CASSVDGQGNYGYTF.

This clone is medium-sized in the sample. The gene calls are TRBV29-1 and TRBJ2-7; TRBD1 is a possible D gene (5 bases). Germline V gene data show CDR1 as SQVTM and CDR2 as ANQGSEA. V was clipped by 0 bases and J by 2 bases, with 8 bases between them. The CDR3 loop spans 13 amino acids. Here the CDR3 DNA reads TGCAGCGTTGAAGAACAGGAGCCCTACGAGCAGTACTTC. This translates into CSVEEQEPYEQYF.

By frequency in the sample, this clone is medium-sized (0.01 to 0.1%). The chain combines TRBV7-6 with TRBJ2-7; no clear D gene. The ends were cut back, 4 bases at V and 3 bases at J, with 10 bases in the middle. This CDR3 is built from 13 residues. Germline CDR1 SGHVS, CDR2 FNYEAQ. CDR3 nucleotides: TGTGCCAGCAGCTCCGGTCCCAACTACGAGCAGTACTTC. This encodes CASSSGPNYEQYF.

The chain links TRBV6-5 to TRBJ1-4; possible D gene TRBD1, 5 bases. Deletions cut 7 bases from V and 8 bases from J, with 17 bases between. Germline assignment: CDR1 MNHEY and CDR2 SVGAGI. The CDR3 is made up of 14 amino acids. The CDR3 sequence is CASNGRGGNEKLFF. The CDR3 coding sequence is TGTGCCAGCAATGGGAGGGGCGGTAACGAAAAACTGTTTTTT.

This chain joins TRBV19 and TRBJ2-1; 10 bases are a match to TRBD2. J gave up 8 bases and V 7 bases, and 5 bases lay outside the gene matches. The germline gives CDR1 LNHDA, CDR2 SQIVND (reference sequence). This CDR3 spans 13 amino acids. The CDR3 DNA reads TGTGCCAGTACATCTAGCGGGGGATATGAGCAGTTCTTC. Residues: CASTSSGGYEQFF.

Only one count was recorded for this clone. The CDR3 region has the DNA TGTGCCAGCATAAAAGGGTTAGGGAGGGGGGGGTATAGCACAGATACGCAGTATTTT. This translates into CASIKGLGRGGYSTDTQYF. V gene TRBV27 combines with J gene TRBJ2-3; a possible D gene is TRBD2 (7 bases). This CDR3 comprises 19 residues. Trimming left V 7 bases short and J 0 bases short, with 26 bases between. Germline CDR1 reads MNHEY; CDR2 reads SMNVEV (reference sequence).

The V and J genes are TRBV19 and TRBJ2-7, with a weak D call TRBD2 (5 bases). The CDR3 totals 13 residues. Per the germline V gene, CDR1 is LNHDA and CDR2 is SQIVND (reference sequence). Trimming took 2 bases from V and 7 from J, leaving 12 bases between them. The CDR3 nucleotides are TGTGCCAGTAGTATAAGGGCAACGGGGGAGCAGTACTTC. Its translation is CASSIRATGEQYF.

This clone was observed a single time. The gene calls are TRBV2 and TRBJ1-5; D not certain. V was pared by 2 bases and J by 7 bases, with 18 bases between. Per the germline V gene, CDR1 is SNHLY and CDR2 is FYNNEI. The CDR3 extends over 16 amino acids. This CDR3 reads CASSESPRVVRQPQHF. The CDR3 DNA reads TGTGCCAGCAGTGAAAGCCCGAGGGTAGTGAGGCAGCCCCAGCATTTT.

This rearrangement joins TRBV10-2 to TRBJ2-3, with D perhaps TRBD1 (6 bases). The ends were cut back, 6 bases at V and 3 bases at J, with 16 bases in the middle. Germline values: CDR1 WSHSY, CDR2 SAAADI. The CDR3 contains 15 residues. This chain's CDR3 is CASRHTGLETDTQYF. CDR3 DNA: TGCGCCAGCAGGCACACAGGGCTAGAGACAGATACGCAGTATTTT.

The chain uses TRBV3-1 (or the pseudogene TRBV3-2) and TRBJ1-2; no clear D. Trimming stripped 4 bases from V and 8 bases from J, with 8 bases between. CDR3 size: 11 residues. Germline assignment: CDR1 LGHDT and CDR2 YNNKEL (reference sequence). The CDR3 loop reads CASSRRSGYTF. The DNA of the CDR3 is TGTGCCAGCAGCCGAAGGAGCGGCTACACCTTC.

The V gene is TRBV5-4, the J gene TRBJ1-5; D unresolved. Germline V lookup: CDR1 SGHNT, CDR2 YYREEE (reference sequence). The CDR3 covers 17 residues. V shed 0 bases and J shed 1 base, with 14 bases lying between them. CDR3 protein: CASSLDPRKISNQPQHF. The CDR3 DNA reads as TGTGCCAGCAGCTTGGATCCCAGGAAGATCAGCAATCAGCCCCAGCATTTT.

This clone occurred once. The chain has TRBV10-3 and TRBJ2-1, with a tentative D call TRBD2 (5 bases). Deletions cut 0 bases from V and 7 bases from J, with 13 bases between. Germline CDR1 is ENHRY and CDR2 is SYGVKD. There are 15 residues in the CDR3. CDR3 in DNA: TGTGCCATCAGTGAGTCGCCTAGTCGGGGTAATGAGCAGTTCTTC. It codes for CAISESPSRGNEQFF.

The rearrangement uses TRBV18 and TRBJ2-1; D not resolved. This CDR3 contains 12 residues. V was shortened by 4 bases and J by 2 bases, with 3 bases between the two germline ends. The germline V gene encodes CDR1 KGHSH and CDR2 LQKENI. CDR3 in DNA: TGTGCCAGCTCACGCGCCTACAATGAGCAGTTCTTC. Translation: CASSRAYNEQFF.

By its share, this clone is medium-sized. J is TRBJ1-2 and V is TRBV2; no firm D call. Deletions cut 6 bases from V and 7 bases from J, with 12 bases between. This CDR3 is 12 amino acids long. Germline CDR1 and CDR2: SNHLY and FYNNEI. The CDR3: CASSGEDPGYTF. As DNA, the CDR3 is TGTGCCAGCAGCGGGGAAGATCCTGGCTACACCTTC.

V is TRBV20-1 and J is TRBJ2-1; 14 positions agree with TRBD2. Per germline, CDR1 DFQATT and CDR2 SNEGSKA (reference sequence). The V segment lost 3 bases and the J segment 9 bases; nucleotides outside the gene matches: 7. CDR3 length: 15 residues. The CDR3 spells CSASPRTSGGLEQFF. Here the CDR3 DNA reads TGCAGTGCTAGTCCGAGGACTAGCGGGGGGCTTGAGCAGTTCTTC.

The chain is built from TRBV9 and TRBJ1-5; a weak D match, TRBD1 (6 bases). Deletions cut 0 bases from V and 4 bases from J, with 8 bases between. The germline CDR1 and CDR2 sequences are SGDLS and YYNGEE. The CDR3 runs 14 residues. CDR3 sequence: CASSVGGPNQPQHF. The CDR3 coding sequence is TGTGCCAGCAGCGTAGGGGGGCCAAATCAGCCCCAGCATTTT.

The V gene is TRBV28, the J gene TRBJ1-3; D ambiguous. Germline lookup yields CDR1 MDHEN and CDR2 SYDVKM. CDR3 size: 17 residues. Trimming shortened V by 5 bases and J by 0 bases, and 17 bases separated the two germline ends. The CDR3 loop reads CASSLLPGFYSGNTIYF. For the CDR3, the DNA is TGTGCCAGCAGTCTCCTGCCCGGGTTTTACTCTGGAAACACCATATATTTT.

V usage is TRBV30 and J usage is TRBJ2-2; 12 nucleotides agree with TRBD2. The CDR3 is 15 amino acids. After removal of 1 base from V and 7 bases from J, the junction contained 4 bases not matched to a gene. CDR1 GTSNPN and CDR2 SVGIG come from the germline V gene (reference sequence). DNA of the CDR3: TGTGCCTGGAGTGGACTAGCGGGGGTCATCGGGGAGCTGTTTTTT. It codes for CAWSGLAGVIGELFF.

The V and J genes are TRBV2 and TRBJ1-1; 8 nucleotides agree with TRBD1. Germline CDR1 SNHLY, CDR2 FYNNEI. The CDR3 is 13 amino acids. Germline trimming cut 4 bases from V and 3 bases from J; bases unmatched to any gene: 1. The CDR3 DNA is TGTGCCAGCAGTGTGGACAGGGACACTGAAGCTTTCTTT. It is translated as CASSVDRDTEAFF.

The gene calls are TRBV25-1 and TRBJ2-6; TRBD1 agrees at 8 bases. Germline CDR1 is MGHDK and CDR2 is SYGVNS. Losses at the gene ends were 0 bases for V and 0 bases for J; bases not matched to a gene: 4. The CDR3 extends over 18 amino acids. This CDR3 is CASSEYRTGISGANVLTF. The CDR3 DNA reads as TGTGCCAGCAGTGAATATCGGACAGGGATCTCTGGGGCCAACGTCCTGACTTTC.

The chain joins TRBV2 to TRBJ1-2, with D possibly being TRBD1 (5 bases). Trimming stripped 5 bases from V and 0 bases from J, with 10 bases between. The CDR3 length is 14 residues. Per the germline V gene, CDR1 is SNHLY and CDR2 is FYNNEI. CDR3 nucleotide sequence: TGTGCCAGCAGTCCCCAGGGAACTAACTATGGCTACACCTTC. Its translation is CASSPQGTNYGYTF.

Many counts were recorded for this clone. The chain recombines TRBV4-3 with TRBJ1-6, with a weak D call TRBD1 (6 bases). The V and J ends lost 0 bases and 10 bases respectively, with 19 bases between them. The CDR3 sequence is 17 residues long. The germline CDR1 and CDR2 sequences are LGHNA and YSLEER. CDR3 residues: CASSQDSGNRVRSPLHF. CDR3 DNA sequence: TGCGCCAGCAGCCAAGATTCGGGAAACAGGGTCAGGTCACCCCTCCACTTT.

The V and J genes are TRBV14 and TRBJ1-2, with 9 bases identical to TRBD1. CDR3 length: 15 amino acids. Germline V lookup: CDR1 SGHDN, CDR2 FVKESK. With V trimmed by 4 bases and J by 4 bases, 7 bases remained unmatched. CDR3 DNA sequence: TGTGCCAGCAGCCCACGACAGGGGGACGTCTATGGCTACACCTTC. Encoded protein: CASSPRQGDVYGYTF.

The V and J genes are TRBV4-1 and TRBJ1-2; D gene unclear. The V and J ends lost 4 bases and 0 bases respectively, with 9 bases between them. CDR1 MGHRA and CDR2 YSYEKL come from the germline V gene. The length of the CDR3 is 14 residues. This CDR3 is CASSPVSANYGYTF. The CDR3 DNA sequence: TGCGCCAGCAGCCCCGTTTCAGCTAACTATGGCTACACCTTC.

V and J are TRBV5-1 and TRBJ2-7; 9 positions agree with TRBD1. CDR3 length: 15 amino acids. The V and J ends lost 4 bases and 2 bases, in that order; junction bases with no gene match: 7. Germline assignment: CDR1 SGHRS and CDR2 YFSETQ. The CDR3 nucleotides are TGCGCCAGCAGCCCCGGACAGGGGATAACCTACGAGCAGTACTTC. Its protein is CASSPGQGITYEQYF.

This clone is termed medium-sized. This chain links TRBV6-2 or TRBV6-3 with TRBJ2-5, with 14 positions matching TRBD2. Germline CDR1 reads MNHEY; CDR2 reads SVGEGT. The CDR3 is made up of 20 amino acids. The trim removed 1 base at V and 5 bases at J, leaving 15 bases unmatched. CDR3 nucleotides: TGTGCCAGCAGTTACTACTTAACCGGGACTAGCGGGGGATCTGGTGAGACCCAGTACTTC. It translates to CASSYYLTGTSGGSGETQYF.

The J gene is TRBJ2-1, the V gene TRBV18, with D tentatively TRBD1 (6 bases). V was cut by 3 bases and J by 5 bases, with 23 bases left in between. CDR3 length equals 18 residues. CDR1 is KGHSH and CDR2 is LQKENI in the germline V gene. CDR3 amino acids: CASSPKAPGQGSHNEQFF. In DNA form, the CDR3 reads TGTGCCAGCTCACCGAAAGCCCCCGGGCAGGGGAGCCACAATGAGCAGTTCTTC.